These 9 T cell receptor beta chains were sequenced from one sample in a study of T cell responses to AZD1222 COVID-19 vaccine. Sequenced by immunoSEQ multiplex PCR; TCRdb stores in-frame clones only, minus some. Found here are fewer than 50,000 clones, about three quarters of them singletons; the top ten hold around 7%. The sample here was peripheral blood, taken on day 0 of AZD1222 vaccination. The receptors were sampled from an adult in good health.

Notes on this clone: This CDR3 is also generated by other DNA sequences in the sample. This chain connects TRBV18 to TRBJ1-5; a weak D match, TRBD1 (5 bases). V lost 3 bases and J 2 bases, leaving 8 bases between the germline ends. CDR3 size: 14 residues. Per germline, CDR1 KGHSH and CDR2 LQKENI. The CDR3 DNA sequence: TGTGCCAGCTCACCCGGAGGGGGCAATCAGCCCCAGCATTTT. As protein: CASSPGGGNQPQHF.

This clone was observed a single time. The chain carries TRBV30 and TRBJ2-2, with 8 bases aligning to TRBD2. V gave up 7 bases and J gave up 5 bases; unmatched junction bases: 18. CDR3 size: 17 residues. Germline loops: CDR1 GTSNPN, CDR2 SVGIG (reference sequence). CDR3: CASYPGREALGTGELFF. CDR3 DNA sequence: TGTGCCTCCTACCCGGGGCGGGAGGCCTTGGGGACCGGGGAGCTGTTTTTT. The full variable domain, rest sourced from reference TRBV30 and TRBJ2-2, is SQTIHQWPATLVQPVGSPLSLECTVEGTSNPNLYWYRQAAGRGLQLLFYSVGIGQISSEVPQNLSASRPQDRQFILSSKKLLLSDSGFYLCASYPGREALGTGELFFGEGSRLTVL.

V gene TRBV7-2 combines with J gene TRBJ2-4, with D possibly matching TRBD1 (6 bases). Trimming took off 5 bases at V and 8 bases at J, with 16 bases between the two ends. CDR1 is SGHTA and CDR2 is FQGNSA in the germline V gene. The CDR3 spans 14 residues. CDR3: CASSLNRAGDIQYF. DNA of the CDR3: TGTGCCAGCAGCCTGAACAGGGCTGGGGACATTCAGTACTTC.

The rearrangement uses TRBV28 and TRBJ1-1; weak D call: TRBD1 (5 bases). V was clipped by 6 bases and J by 0 bases, with 11 bases between them. The CDR3 runs to 14 residues. Looked up from germline, CDR1 is MDHEN and CDR2 is SYDVKM. CDR3 sequence reads: CASRTGTLNTEAFF. CDR3 nucleotides: TGTGCCAGCAGAACCGGGACGCTGAACACTGAAGCTTTCTTT.

The rearrangement uses TRBV15 and TRBJ2-1; no reliable D call. Trimming removed 1 base at V and 0 bases at J, with 10 bases between. This CDR3 contains 16 residues. Germline values: CDR1 LNHNV, CDR2 YYDKDF (reference sequence). In nucleotides, the CDR3 is TGTGCCACCAGCAGAGCGGGCTCCCGCTCCTACAATGAGCAGTTCTTC. Translation gives CATSRAGSRSYNEQFF.

This chain links TRBV9 with TRBJ1-1; D is perhaps TRBD1 (5 bases). V was pared by 3 bases and J by 4 bases, with 10 bases between. The CDR3 has 13 amino acids. Looked up from germline, CDR1 is SGDLS and CDR2 is YYNGEE. The CDR3 bases are TGTGCCAGCAGCGGGGACGGGAGCACTGAAGCTTTCTTT. Translated: CASSGDGSTEAFF.

The chain has TRBV6-1 and TRBJ2-3; no clear D gene. This CDR3 comprises 14 residues. Trimming shortened V by 6 bases and J by 0 bases, and 10 bases separated the two germline ends. Germline CDR1 is MNHNS and CDR2 is SASEGT. The CDR3 is CASRRLPSTDTQYF. DNA of the CDR3: TGTGCCAGCAGACGACTCCCTAGCACAGATACGCAGTATTTT.

The chain links TRBV18 to TRBJ1-5; D gene unclear. Trimming pared 1 base from V and 5 bases from J, leaving 9 bases between. This CDR3 contains 14 residues. Germline CDR1 and CDR2: KGHSH and LQKENI. The CDR3 here is CASSPQNGDQPQHF. The DNA of the CDR3 is TGTGCCAGCTCACCACAGAACGGGGATCAGCCCCAGCATTTT.

The chain employs TRBV27 and TRBJ1-1; the D gene is possibly TRBD1 (6 bases). This CDR3 contains 13 residues. Germline V gene lookup returns CDR1 MNHEY and CDR2 SMNVEV (reference sequence). The V end was cut by 6 bases, the J end by 4 bases, with 12 bases between. The CDR3 region has the DNA TGTGCCAGCAGAGGGGGGTCGAGCACTGAAGCTTTCTTT. It yields the protein CASRGGSSTEAFF.